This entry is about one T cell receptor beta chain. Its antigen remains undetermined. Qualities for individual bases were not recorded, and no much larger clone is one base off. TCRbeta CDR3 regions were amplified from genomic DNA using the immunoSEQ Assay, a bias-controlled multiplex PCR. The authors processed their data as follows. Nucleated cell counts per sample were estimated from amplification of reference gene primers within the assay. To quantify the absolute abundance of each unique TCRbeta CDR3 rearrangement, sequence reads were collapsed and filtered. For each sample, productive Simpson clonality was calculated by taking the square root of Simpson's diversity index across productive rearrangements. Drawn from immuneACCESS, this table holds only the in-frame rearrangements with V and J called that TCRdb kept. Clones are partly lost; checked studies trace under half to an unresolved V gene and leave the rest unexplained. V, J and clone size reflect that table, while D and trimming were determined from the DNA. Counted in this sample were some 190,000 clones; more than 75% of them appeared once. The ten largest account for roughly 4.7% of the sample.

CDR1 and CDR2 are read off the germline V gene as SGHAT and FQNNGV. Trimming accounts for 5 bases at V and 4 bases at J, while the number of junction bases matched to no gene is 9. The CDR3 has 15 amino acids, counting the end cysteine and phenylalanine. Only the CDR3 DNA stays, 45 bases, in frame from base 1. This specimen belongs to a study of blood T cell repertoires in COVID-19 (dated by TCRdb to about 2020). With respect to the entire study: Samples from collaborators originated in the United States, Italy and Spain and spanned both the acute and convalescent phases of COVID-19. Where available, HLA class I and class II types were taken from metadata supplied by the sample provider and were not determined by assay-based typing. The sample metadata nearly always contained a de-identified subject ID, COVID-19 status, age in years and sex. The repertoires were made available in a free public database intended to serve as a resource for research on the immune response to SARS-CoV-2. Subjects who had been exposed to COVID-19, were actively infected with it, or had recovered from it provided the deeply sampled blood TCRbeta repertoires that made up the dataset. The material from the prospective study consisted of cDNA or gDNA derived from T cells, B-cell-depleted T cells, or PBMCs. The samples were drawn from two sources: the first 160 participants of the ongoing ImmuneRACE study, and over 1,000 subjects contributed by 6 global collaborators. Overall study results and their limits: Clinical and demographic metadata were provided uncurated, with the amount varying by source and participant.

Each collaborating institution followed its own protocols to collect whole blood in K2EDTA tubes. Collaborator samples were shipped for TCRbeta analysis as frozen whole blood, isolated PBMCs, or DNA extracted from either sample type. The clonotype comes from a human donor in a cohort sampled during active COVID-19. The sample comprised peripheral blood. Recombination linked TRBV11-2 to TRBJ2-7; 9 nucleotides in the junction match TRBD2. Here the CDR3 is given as CASSSPGSGRYEQYF. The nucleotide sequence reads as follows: TGTGCCAGCAGCAGCCCTGGTAGCGGGAGATACGAGCAGTACTTC.